These 15 T cell receptor beta chains were all obtained from the same sample, sequenced in a study of shared clonotypes between healthy human individuals. Measured with immunoSEQ multiplex PCR; TCRdb has only the in-frame clones, and not every one. The sample has 2 million to 2.5 million clones, approximately 93% seen once. The material sequenced was naive CD4+ T cells from PBMCs. Subset given: CD45RA+ positively selected. Receptors originate from a man younger than 35 in good health. Some clones in this sample may be carry-over from other donors' samples.

The CDR3 protein is CASSSRPSGANVLTF. The DNA for the CDR3 is TGCGCCAGCAGTAGCCGCCCCTCTGGGGCCAACGTCCTGACTTTC. This rearrangement joins TRBV5-1 to TRBJ2-6; D remains unclear. Trimming stripped 5 bases from V and 0 bases from J, with 9 bases between. Germline CDR1 SGHRS, CDR2 YFSETQ. The CDR3 extends over 15 amino acids.

This clone occurred once. This chain joins TRBV9 and TRBJ2-1; a possible D gene is TRBD2 (5 bases). V lost 4 bases to trimming and J lost 0 bases, with 20 bases between them. The length of the CDR3 is 18 residues. CDR1 and CDR2 (germline): SGDLS, YYNGEE. The CDR3 nucleotides are TGTGCCAGCAGCCCAGCAAAAGGGCTAGCCCTCTCCTACAATGAGCAGTTCTTC. Its protein is CASSPAKGLALSYNEQFF.

The chain joins TRBV21-1 to TRBJ2-7. TRBV21-1 is reported as a pseudogene. The CDR3 is 14 residues long. The CDR3 DNA is TGTGCCAGCAGCAAAGTTTACGGATCCTACGAGCAGTACTTC. This codes for CASSKVYGSYEQYF.

The rearrangement links TRBV4-2 to TRBJ2-3; 8 nucleotides agree with TRBD2. Germline V gene sequence: CDR1 LGHNA, CDR2 YNFKEQ. The CDR3 is 13 amino acids. J gave up 4 bases and V 6 bases, and 3 bases lay outside the gene matches. In DNA, the CDR3 is TGTGCCAGCAGTCTACTAGCGGCAGATACGCAGTATTTT. This gives the protein CASSLLAADTQYF.

The chain combines TRBV30 with TRBJ2-5, with D unresolved. From germline, CDR1 is GTSNPN and CDR2 SVGIG (reference sequence). The CDR3 totals 13 residues. Trimming stripped 2 bases from V and 1 base from J, with 8 bases between. This CDR3 reads CAWSPTFQETQYF. For the CDR3, the DNA is TGTGCCTGGAGTCCCACCTTCCAAGAGACCCAGTACTTC.

The rearrangement uses TRBV18 and TRBJ2-2; 7 bases line up with TRBD1. The CDR3 has 17 residues. The junction had 4 bases not matched to a gene; V was cut back by 0 bases and J by 0 bases. The germline V gene has CDR1 KGHSH and CDR2 LQKENI. In nucleotides, the CDR3 is TGTGCCAGCTCACCACCGGTAGGGACAGCGAACACCGGGGAGCTGTTTTTT. Translation gives CASSPPVGTANTGELFF.

This rearrangement joins TRBV6-5 to TRBJ1-3; D gene uncertain. CDR3 length: 15 amino acids. CDR1 and CDR2 from the germline V gene are MNHEY and SVGAGI. Trimming stripped 0 bases from V and 4 bases from J, with 10 bases between. The CDR3 coding sequence is TGTGCCAGCAGTTACTCCGGGAAGTCCGGAAACACCATATATTTT. This codes for CASSYSGKSGNTIYF.

The rearrangement uses TRBV7-9 and TRBJ2-5, with D possibly matching TRBD2 (7 bases). The germline gives CDR1 SEHNR, CDR2 FQNEAQ (reference sequence). The CDR3 consists of 17 residues. V shed 5 bases and J shed 1 base, with 20 bases lying between them. Here the CDR3 reads CASSPPWGRETQETQYF. In DNA form, the CDR3 reads TGTGCCAGCAGCCCCCCCTGGGGGCGGGAGACCCAAGAGACCCAGTACTTC.

The rearrangement joins TRBV7-3 to TRBJ1-2; D call uncertain. Between the trimmed V and J ends, which lost 1 base and 0 bases, there was a span of 15 bases. From germline, CDR1 is SGHTA and CDR2 FQGTGA. The CDR3 is 17 residues long. The CDR3 DNA follows: TGTGCCAGCAGCTTAAAGGTTAGGGCAGCACCTAACTATGGCTACACCTTC. Protein sequence: CASSLKVRAAPNYGYTF.

The chain employs TRBV4-1 and TRBJ2-4, with 7 bases lining up with TRBD2. The CDR3 sequence is 18 residues long. The germline V gene has CDR1 MGHRA and CDR2 YSYEKL. V was pared by 0 bases and J by 8 bases, with 16 bases of the junction left unmatched. Here the CDR3 reads CASSQEGPGRGGGDIQYF. CDR3 in DNA: TGCGCCAGCAGCCAAGAAGGCCCGGGGAGGGGAGGTGGCGACATTCAGTACTTC.

This clone was seen a few times. V and J are TRBV28 and TRBJ2-2; D unclear. Trimming pared 4 bases from V and 3 bases from J, leaving 12 bases between. The CDR3 runs to 15 residues. Looked up from germline, CDR1 is MDHEN and CDR2 is SYDVKM. Written as DNA, the CDR3 is TGTGCCAGCAGTTCACCAAATACTTACACCGGGGAGCTGTTTTTT. Translation gives CASSSPNTYTGELFF.

The V gene is TRBV7-9, the J gene TRBJ2-5, with TRBD1 identical over 10 bases. Germline V CDR1 and CDR2: SEHNR, FQNEAQ (reference sequence). The CDR3 is made up of 19 amino acids. V gave up 5 bases and J gave up 4 bases; unmatched junction bases: 19. The CDR3 bases are TGTGCCAGCAGCCAGAAGATCCGGGACAGGGGATTCAGGGGAGAGACCCAGTACTTC. Protein sequence: CASSQKIRDRGFRGETQYF.

This clone appeared a single time. The chain carries TRBV6-1 and TRBJ1-2; D is perhaps TRBD1 (5 bases). From germline, CDR1 is MNHNS and CDR2 SASEGT. CDR3 length: 13 amino acids. V was pared by 6 bases and J by 5 bases, with 13 bases between. Here the CDR3 reads CASRLGTAYGYTF. In DNA, the CDR3 is TGTGCCAGCAGGCTCGGGACCGCATATGGCTACACCTTC.

The sample holds one count of this clone. V and J are TRBV19 and TRBJ1-2; no clear D. This CDR3 has 14 amino acids. V gave up 4 bases and J gave up 8 bases, with 17 bases separating them. The V gene's germline CDR1 is LNHDA and CDR2 SQIVND (reference sequence). The CDR3 is CASSTSTLTGGYTF. The CDR3 DNA follows: TGTGCCAGTAGTACCTCGACACTAACCGGCGGCTACACCTTC.

The chain uses TRBV2 and TRBJ2-7; D not resolved. This CDR3 region has 14 residues. Germline-derived CDR1 and CDR2 are SNHLY and FYNNEI. V lost 0 bases and J 0 bases, leaving 6 bases between the germline ends. The CDR3 is CASSEAHSSYEQYF. In DNA, the CDR3 is TGTGCCAGCAGTGAAGCGCACAGCTCCTACGAGCAGTACTTC.